This T cell receptor beta chain emerged from a study of blood T cell repertoires in COVID-19 (dated by TCRdb to between 2020 and 2021). Looking at the study overall: Samples covering the acute and convalescent phases of COVID-19 were provided by collaborators in the United States, Italy and Spain. The prospective study material was composed of cDNA or gDNA derived from T cells, B-cell-depleted T cells, or PBMCs. The dataset comprised deeply sampled blood TCRbeta repertoires from subjects exposed to, actively infected with, or recovered from COVID-19. The repertoires were made available in a free public database intended to serve as a resource for research on the immune response to SARS-CoV-2. The samples were drawn from the first 160 participants of the ongoing ImmuneRACE study and from under 1,500 subjects provided by 6 global collaborators. The sample metadata nearly always contained a de-identified subject ID, COVID-19 status, age in years and sex. Where available, HLA class I and class II types were obtained from metadata supplied by the sample provider rather than from assay-based typing.

CDR1 and CDR2 are drawn from the germline V gene (reference sequence): MNHNY, SVGAGI. From cysteine to phenylalanine, the CDR3 is 14 amino acids long. Of all the DNA, just the CDR3 is kept, 42 bases in frame from base 1. V loses 5 bases at its end and J loses 3 bases; junction bases beyond the gene matches: 5. What the authors observed across the whole study: Clinical and demographic metadata were provided uncurated, with the amount varying by source and participant.

The immunoSEQ Assay, a bias-controlled multiplex PCR, was used to amplify TCRbeta CDR3 regions from genomic DNA. The paper's data handling went like this. The number of nucleated cells in each sample was estimated from the amplification of reference gene primers within the assay. To quantify the absolute abundance of each unique TCRbeta CDR3 rearrangement, sequence reads were collapsed and filtered. For each sample, productive Simpson clonality was calculated as the square root of Simpson's diversity index over productive rearrangements. TCRdb provides this immuneACCESS table in a form limited to in-frame rearrangements. Some clones are lacking; in checked studies, under half of them reflect an unresolved V gene, and why the rest are absent is not known. The V and J calls and clone size are taken from that table; D and trimming were inferred from the DNA. The sample data list more than 95,000 clones, and around nine tenths of these were observed just once. The ten largest clones add up to approximately 3.1% of the sample.

About this clone itself: Its target antigen remains unknown. No base quality information exists; no much larger clone differs at one position. This sample also contains other DNA sequences that code for the same CDR3.

Whole blood was collected in K2EDTA tubes by collaborating institutions according to the institutions' own protocols. For TCRbeta analysis, collaborators shipped samples in one of three forms: frozen whole blood, isolated PBMCs, or DNA extracted from either of those sample types. The TCR was taken from a man aged 45-65 years in a cohort sampled during active COVID-19. The sequencing input was peripheral blood. This chain joins TRBV6-6 to TRBJ1-2; 8 central nucleotides agree with TRBD1. The DNA sequence is given as TGTGCCAGCAGTCGAACAGGGGGTGACTATGGCTACACCTTC. The encoded protein is CASSRTGGDYGYTF.